The next 9 T cell receptor beta chains were all read from a single sample in a study of vaccination and CD4 T cells after COVID-19. Treatment indicated: 10-day PBMC culture with coronavirus spike peptide pools or control peptides (ViraFEST assay). The unexposed donor's CD4+ T cells were collected before the COVID-19 pandemic (2011-2018). Oncomine TCR Beta short-read sequencing was applied to DNA from cultured CD4+ T cells. MiXCR, run by TCRdb on the PCR reads, gives a single entry per CDR3 protein. The table includes almost 6,000 distinct CDR3 sequences, about 35% detected once. These receptors' targets are unknown. The sequenced material came from CD4+ T cells from blood, cultured in vitro. The receptor set was obtained from a human donor in good health.

The V gene is TRBV24-1, the J gene TRBJ2-2; 8 nucleotides agree with TRBD1. V trimming: 4 bases; J trimming: 1 base; junction bases outside the gene matches: 4. The germline V gene has CDR1 KGHDR and CDR2 SFDVKD. CDR3 length: 16 residues. The CDR3, as DNA: TGTGCCACCAGTGAAGCCGGGACAGGGAACACCGGGGAGCTGTTTTTT. Its protein is CATSEAGTGNTGELFF.

This chain connects TRBV18 to TRBJ1-5; D is unclear. Trimming stripped 2 bases from V and 5 bases from J, with 19 bases between. CDR1 KGHSH and CDR2 LQKENI come from the germline V gene. This CDR3 spans 17 amino acids. The CDR3 bases are TGTGCCAGCTCACCAAAACGGGCAGGCCTAGTGGATCAGCCCCAGCATTTT. Its protein is CASSPKRAGLVDQPQHF.

This chain uses TRBV7-8 with TRBJ1-1; 8 bases fit TRBD1. Germline V gene sequence: CDR1 SGHVS, CDR2 FQNEAQ. J lost 5 bases, V lost 0 bases, and 5 bases had no gene match. The CDR3 spans 15 residues. This CDR3 reads CASSLADRVWTEAFF. The CDR3, as DNA: TGTGCCAGCAGCTTAGCGGACAGGGTGTGGACTGAAGCTTTCTTT.

The gene calls are TRBV2 and TRBJ1-2; D gene unclear. Per germline, CDR1 SNHLY and CDR2 FYNNEI. The length of the CDR3 is 16 residues. V lost 2 bases, J lost 0 bases, and 13 bases lay in between. Here the CDR3 reads CASSEMGAGANYGYTF. CDR3 DNA sequence: TGTGCCAGCAGTGAAATGGGAGCAGGAGCTAACTATGGCTACACCTTC. Filled out from reference TRBV2 and TRBJ1-2, the complete variable domain reads EPEVTQTPSHQVTQMGQEVILRCVPISNHLYFYWYRQILGQKVEFLVSFYNNEISEKSEIFDDQFSVERPDGSNFTLKIRSTKLEDSAMYFCASSEMGAGANYGYTFGSGTRLTVV.

This clonotype has just a few counts. The V call is TRBV6-5, the J call TRBJ1-2; D remains ambiguous. Germline loops: CDR1 MNHEY, CDR2 SVGAGI. Between the trimmed V and J ends, which lost 0 bases and 4 bases, there was a span of 9 bases. The CDR3 is 14 amino acids. This CDR3 is CASSYSNWGYGYTF. DNA for the CDR3: TGTGCCAGCAGTTACTCTAACTGGGGCTATGGCTACACCTTC.

The CDR3 protein is CASSRTLTGWETQYF. The CDR3 nucleotides read TGTGCCAGTAGTCGGACCCTGACAGGGTGGGAGACCCAGTACTTC. V usage is TRBV19 and J usage is TRBJ2-5, with 7 bases identical to TRBD1. The CDR3 covers 15 residues. Looked up from germline, CDR1 is LNHDA and CDR2 is SQIVND (reference sequence). V was pared by 5 bases and J by 5 bases, with 11 bases of the junction left unmatched.

The chain couples TRBV10-3 to TRBJ1-2, with D unclear. With 8 bases removed from V and 8 bases from J, the gap between germline ends came to 12 bases. Germline V gene data show CDR1 as ENHRY and CDR2 as SYGVKD. This CDR3 comprises 11 residues. The CDR3 DNA is TGTGCCATCGAAGCAGATGGAGGCTACACCTTC. It codes for CAIEADGGYTF.

There are a few counts of this clonotype. The chain has TRBV12-3 or TRBV12-4 and TRBJ1-1; 7 positions match TRBD1. V trimming: 0 bases; J trimming: 7 bases; junction bases outside the gene matches: 5. This CDR3 spans 14 amino acids. The CDR3 sequence is CASSLAQGRNEAFF. CDR3 DNA: TGTGCCAGCAGTTTAGCACAGGGGAGGAATGAAGCTTTCTTT.

This clonotype was seen more than once but under ten times. V is TRBV19 and J is TRBJ1-1; no clear D gene. In germline, CDR1 is LNHDA, CDR2 SQIVND (reference sequence). The CDR3 has 13 residues. The V end was cut by 1 base, the J end by 1 base, with 4 bases between. The CDR3 DNA follows: TGTGCCAGTAGTATAGCCCGGAACACTGAAGCTTTCTTT. Its translation: CASSIARNTEAFF.